This entry describes one TCR beta chain. Its antigen is not identified. The record originates from a study of cytomegalovirus exposure and HLA in healthy donors. Germline CDR1 is SGHDN and CDR2 is FVKESK. Trimming pared 0 bases from V and 2 bases from J, leaving 14 bases between. CDR3 length: 16 residues. Among the donors, all were healthy bone marrow donors. The study's findings and limits: Immune exposure information comprised only CMV serostatus. With high specificity and sensitivity, the classifier reportedly diagnosed cytomegalovirus status. A few V segments could not be told apart, such as TRBV6-2 and TRBV6-3, and were left out.

60 Vbeta and 13 Jbeta primers were used in PCR. Sequenced by immunoSEQ multiplex PCR; TCRdb stores in-frame clones only, minus some. This table has about 160,000 clones, about 75% appearing once. V gene TRBV14 combines with J gene TRBJ2-7; possibly TRBD2 for D (6 bases). This receptor was taken from a male donor in good health and CMV-seronegative. Material for sequencing was PBMCs. The CDR3 DNA follows: TGTGCCAGCAGCCAAGATCTAGCGTACACCACCTACGAGCAGTACTTC. This sequence encodes CASSQDLAYTTYEQYF. Using reference TRBV14 and TRBJ2-7 for the parts outside the CDR3, the full variable domain is EAGVTQFPSHSVIEKGQTVTLRCDPISGHDNLYWYRRVMGKEIKFLLHFVKESKQDESGMPNNRFLAERTGGTYSTLKVQPAELEDSGVYFCASSQDLAYTTYEQYFGPGTRLTVT.